Here is one T cell receptor (beta chain) with its context. Its antigen remains unidentified. Clones were sequenced by immunoSEQ multiplex PCR, and TCRdb holds only the in-frame ones, with some missing. The sample records roughly 64,000 clones, around 87% being singletons. J was trimmed by 5 bases and V by 6 bases; bases with no gene match: 4. This CDR3 spans 14 amino acids. From germline, CDR1 is ENHRY and CDR2 SYGVKD. The data originate from a study of lymphopenia after photon versus proton radiotherapy. Study outcomes and limitations: Post-nadir TCR diversity decline inversely tracked overall survival among those who died. After lymphocyte nadir, photon-treated repertoires showed oligoclonal expansion, especially CD8+ Temra. Proton therapy kept repertoires fairly stable, unlike photons, which gained effector/memory cells.

This TCR was recovered from a man of 80 years or more with esophageal cancer. The chain combines TRBV10-3 with TRBJ2-3; 11 positions agree with TRBD1. Sequencing was performed on peripheral blood, taken from a patient treated with proton-based radiotherapy. The chain's CDR3 is CAIREGTGGDTQYF. DNA of the CDR3: TGTGCCATCAGGGAGGGGACAGGGGGAGATACGCAGTATTTT.